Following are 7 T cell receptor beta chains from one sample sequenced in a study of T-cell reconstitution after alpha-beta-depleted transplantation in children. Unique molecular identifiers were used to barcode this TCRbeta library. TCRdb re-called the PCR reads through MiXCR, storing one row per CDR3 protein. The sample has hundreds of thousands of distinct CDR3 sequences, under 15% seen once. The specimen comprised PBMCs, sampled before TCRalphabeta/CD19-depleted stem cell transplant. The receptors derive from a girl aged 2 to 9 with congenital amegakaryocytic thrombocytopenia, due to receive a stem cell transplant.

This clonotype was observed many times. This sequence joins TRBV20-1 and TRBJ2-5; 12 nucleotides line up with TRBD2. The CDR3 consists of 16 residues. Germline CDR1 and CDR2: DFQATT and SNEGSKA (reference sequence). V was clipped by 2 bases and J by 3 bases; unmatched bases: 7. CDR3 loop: CSARSRLAGAEETQYF. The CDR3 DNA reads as TGCAGTGCTAGATCCCGACTAGCGGGAGCAGAAGAGACCCAGTACTTC.

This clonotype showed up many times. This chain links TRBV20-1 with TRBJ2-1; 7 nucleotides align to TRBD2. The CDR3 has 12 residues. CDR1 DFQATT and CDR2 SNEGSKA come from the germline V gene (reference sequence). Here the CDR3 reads CSAWLRETEQFF. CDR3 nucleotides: TGCAGCGCGTGGTTGCGGGAGACTGAGCAGTTCTTC.

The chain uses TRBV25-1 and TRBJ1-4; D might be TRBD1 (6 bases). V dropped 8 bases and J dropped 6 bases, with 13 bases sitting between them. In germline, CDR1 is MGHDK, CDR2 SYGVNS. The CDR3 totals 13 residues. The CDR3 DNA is TGTGCCAGCCAAGGGGGGGGATATGAAAAACTGTTTTTT. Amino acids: CASQGGGYEKLFF.

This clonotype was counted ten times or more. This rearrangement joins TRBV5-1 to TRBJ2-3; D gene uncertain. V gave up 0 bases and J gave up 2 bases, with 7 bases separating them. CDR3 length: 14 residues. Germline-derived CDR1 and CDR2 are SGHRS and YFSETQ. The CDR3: CASSLGSVTDTQYF. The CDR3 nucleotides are TGCGCCAGCAGCTTGGGGTCGGTCACAGATACGCAGTATTTT.

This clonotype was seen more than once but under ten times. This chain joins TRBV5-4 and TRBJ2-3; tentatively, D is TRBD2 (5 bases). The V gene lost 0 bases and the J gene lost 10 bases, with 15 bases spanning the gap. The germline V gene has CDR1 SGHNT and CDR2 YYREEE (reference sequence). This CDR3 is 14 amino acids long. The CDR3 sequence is CASSLDGIGSPQYF. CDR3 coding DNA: TGTGCCAGCAGCTTGGACGGGATAGGAAGTCCGCAGTATTTT.

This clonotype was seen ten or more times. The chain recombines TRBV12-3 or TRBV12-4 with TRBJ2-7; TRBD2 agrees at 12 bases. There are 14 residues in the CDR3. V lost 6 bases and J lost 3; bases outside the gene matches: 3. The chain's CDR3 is CASRWTSGDYEQYF. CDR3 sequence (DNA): TGTGCCAGCAGATGGACTAGCGGGGACTACGAGCAGTACTTC.

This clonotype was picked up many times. For the CDR3, the DNA is TGTGCCAGCAGTGAATTACTAGCGGCCCCGAATGAGCAGTTCTTC. This gives the protein CASSELLAAPNEQFF. V gene TRBV6-1 combines with J gene TRBJ2-1; 8 nucleotides line up with TRBD2. J gave up 7 bases and V 2 bases, and 7 bases lay outside the gene matches. The CDR3 has 15 amino acids. Germline V gene lookup returns CDR1 MNHNS and CDR2 SASEGT.